A selection of T cell receptor beta chains follows, all from one sample in a study of shared clonotypes between healthy human individuals. Only in-frame clones appear in the TCRdb table, and some are missing; sequencing was by immunoSEQ multiplex PCR. The profile shows roughly 2,000,000 clones, around 95% of them singletons. The sequenced sample was naive CD8+ T cells from PBMCs. These receptors all come from a man aged 18 to 29 in good health. Some clones in this sample may be carry-over from other donors' samples. Both conserved end residues are part of each CDR3. A D gene is named only where the DNA matches it firmly.

TRBV5-1,TRBJ2-1,-,CASREAGVGNEQFF
TRBV7-8,TRBJ2-5,TRBD2,CASSFPTSPGLASGTQYF
TRBV4-3,TRBJ1-1,TRBD1,CASSRDRGHEAFF
TRBV4-2,TRBJ2-1,-,CASSHDAYNEQFF
TRBV6-5,TRBJ1-2,-,CASTNYGYTF
TRBV13,TRBJ2-1,-,CASSLVAHYNEQFF
TRBV10-1,TRBJ2-7,TRBD2,CASSEFARESYEQYF
TRBV4-1,TRBJ2-7,-,CASSQEASREQYF
TRBV9,TRBJ2-7,-,CASSPGASYEQYF
TRBV5-1,TRBJ1-1,TRBD1,CASSLERTGGTEAFF
TRBV27,TRBJ2-1,TRBD2,CASSSGRGYNEQFF
TRBV7-3,TRBJ1-1,-,CASSLERKRNTEAFF
TRBV9,TRBJ2-7,-,CASSEGQASSYEQYF
TRBV29-1,TRBJ2-1,-,CSVEGGLSGNEQFF
TRBV28,TRBJ2-7,-,CASSMDNSYEQYF
TRBV27,TRBJ2-7,TRBD2,CASSLASGSSRREQYF
TRBV6-1,TRBJ2-7,-,CASSESGTIRPYEQYF
TRBV29-1,TRBJ2-1,TRBD2,CSVLAGGLSEQFF
TRBV6-1,TRBJ1-1,-,CASSERGAGTEAFF
TRBV27,TRBJ1-2,-,CASSFRPPGANYGYTF
TRBV19,TRBJ1-5,-,CASSPTVRRESNQPQHF
TRBV9,TRBJ1-2,-,CASSAGTVPYGYTF
TRBV2,TRBJ1-3,-,CASFSRTAPSSGNTIYF
TRBV2,TRBJ1-2,-,CASSLSPEGSFYGYTF
TRBV16,TRBJ2-5,TRBD2,CASSQDGRAGETQYF
TRBV19,TRBJ2-7,TRBD1,CASSPGQGSSYEQYF
TRBV13,TRBJ1-5,-,CASSFSQEGQPQHF
TRBV7-2,TRBJ2-7,TRBD1,CASSLDSLGQTYEQYF
TRBV6-1,TRBJ2-2,TRBD1,CASSVTGTVMAGELFF
TRBV18,TRBJ2-3,TRBD2,CASSPLGLVAGTDTQYF
TRBV27,TRBJ2-1,-,CASSLGALYNEQFF
TRBV9,TRBJ1-1,-,CASSVEWQTMNTEAFF
TRBV7-9,TRBJ2-1,-,CASSLQANEQFF
TRBV5-8,TRBJ2-3,-,CASSNRLGSTDTQYF
TRBV7-9,TRBJ1-2,TRBD1,CASSFGQGFGYTF
TRBV11-3,TRBJ2-7,-,CASSARTGAHSYEQYF
TRBV9,TRBJ2-2,TRBD2,CASSHPKREGPNTGELFF
TRBV9,TRBJ1-2,-,CASRGKLRLNYGYTF
TRBV5-6,TRBJ1-1,-,CASSLRGARGWKTEAFF